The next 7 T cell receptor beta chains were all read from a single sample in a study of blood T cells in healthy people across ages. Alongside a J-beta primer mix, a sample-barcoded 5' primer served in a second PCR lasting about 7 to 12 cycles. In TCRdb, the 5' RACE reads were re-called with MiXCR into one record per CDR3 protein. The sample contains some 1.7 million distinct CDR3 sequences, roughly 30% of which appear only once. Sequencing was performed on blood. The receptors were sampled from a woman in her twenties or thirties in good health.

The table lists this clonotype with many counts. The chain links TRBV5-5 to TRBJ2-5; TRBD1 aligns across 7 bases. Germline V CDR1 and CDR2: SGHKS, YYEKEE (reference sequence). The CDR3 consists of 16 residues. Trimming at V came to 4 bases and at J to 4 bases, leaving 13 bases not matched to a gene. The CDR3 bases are TGTGCCAGCAGCCCGAGGGCTACAGGGGCCTTAGAGACCCAGTACTTC. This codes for CASSPRATGALETQYF.

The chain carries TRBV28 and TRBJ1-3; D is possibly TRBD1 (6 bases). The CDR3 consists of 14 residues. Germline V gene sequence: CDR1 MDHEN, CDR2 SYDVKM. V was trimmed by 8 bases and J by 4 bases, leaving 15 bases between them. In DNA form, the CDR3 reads TGTGCCAGCGGCAGGGGAATTTCCGGAAACACCATATATTTT. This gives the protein CASGRGISGNTIYF.

The CDR3 bases are TGTGCCAGCAGCAAAGTATTGTGGAGTTTCGAGCAGTACTTC. Protein product: CASSKVLWSFEQYF. This chain uses TRBV21-1 with TRBJ2-5. The J call is doubtful: the DNA matches TRBJ2-7 better. TRBV21-1 has pseudogene status. The CDR3 sequence is 14 residues long.

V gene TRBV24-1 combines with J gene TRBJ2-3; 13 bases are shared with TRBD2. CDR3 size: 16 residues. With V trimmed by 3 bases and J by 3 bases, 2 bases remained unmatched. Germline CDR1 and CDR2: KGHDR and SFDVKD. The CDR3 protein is CATSDGTSGKTDTQYF. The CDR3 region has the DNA TGTGCCACCAGTGATGGGACTAGCGGGAAAACAGATACGCAGTATTTT.

CDR3 DNA sequence: TGTGCCAGCAGTGAGATCGGCCAGGGAAGTCAGCCCCAGCATTTT. Translation: CASSEIGQGSQPQHF. The chain recombines TRBV6-1 with TRBJ1-5, with TRBD1 as a possible D gene (5 bases). The CDR3 extends over 15 amino acids. With 3 bases removed from V and 6 bases from J, the gap between germline ends came to 15 bases. Germline values: CDR1 MNHNS, CDR2 SASEGT.

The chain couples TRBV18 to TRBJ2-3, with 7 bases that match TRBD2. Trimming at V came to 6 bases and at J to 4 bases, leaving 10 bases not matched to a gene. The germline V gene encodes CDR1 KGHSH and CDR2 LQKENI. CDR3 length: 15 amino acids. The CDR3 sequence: CASSSGLGEPDTQYF. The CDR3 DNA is TGTGCCAGCTCTTCAGGACTAGGGGAGCCAGATACGCAGTATTTT.

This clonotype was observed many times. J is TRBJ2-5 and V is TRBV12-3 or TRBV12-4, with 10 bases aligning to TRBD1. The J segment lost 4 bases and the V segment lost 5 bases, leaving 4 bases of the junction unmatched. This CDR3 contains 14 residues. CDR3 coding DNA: TGTGCCAGCAGTCCCTGGACAGGGGGAGAGACCCAGTACTTC. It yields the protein CASSPWTGGETQYF.